The present T cell receptor (beta chain) was sequenced within a study of siplizumab effects on memory and regulatory T cells. TCRdb's copy holds only in-frame clones and misses some; the assay was immunoSEQ multiplex PCR. The sample consists of about 120,000 clones, around 94% of them appearing once. The CDR3 has 15 residues. The V end lost 0 bases, the J end lost 2 bases, and 11 bases lay between the germline ends. CDR1 KGHSH and CDR2 LQKENI come from the germline V gene. Overall study findings and caveats: A mean of approximately 70% of mappable alloreactive CD4+ clones were Treg-derived with siplizumab, compared with around 26% in controls. Alloreactive sequences whose origin lay in unstimulated CD4+ memory cells were significantly reduced by siplizumab. Sequences below about 10^-5 frequency were poorly captured, and few alloreactive clones mapped to unstimulated subsets. The diversity of naive T cells seemed greater than that of memory cells, and their alloresponse contribution seemed major.

Regarding this clone: Its target is unknown.

The clonotype was recovered from a human donor in good health. Sequencing was performed on non-Treg CD4+ T cells sorted from blood. The rearrangement uses TRBV18 and TRBJ2-7, with a possible D match to TRBD1 (6 bases). CDR3 nucleotide sequence: TGTGCCAGCTCACCACCTTCAGCAGGGGCCTACGAGCAGTACTTC. It specifies CASSPPSAGAYEQYF.